This T cell receptor beta chain was identified in a study of cytotoxic CD8 clonotypes in ibrutinib-treated CLL. Turning to the study itself: Among patients, roughly 25 responded partially and 2 completely; around 15 then stayed remitted and roughly 12 progressed after median roughly 68 months. The sample average was about 260,000 productive templates and 85,000 to 100,000 productive rearrangements. General study results and limits: Clonality showed a rise at ibrutinib response that reversed toward baseline at progression. Samples were collected at differing times from sustained-remission and progressing patients.

The CDR3 totals 15 residues. Germline V CDR1 and CDR2: SGHAT, FQNNGV. With V trimmed by 6 bases and J by 6 bases, 7 bases remained unmatched. Clones were read by immunoSEQ multiplex PCR, and TCRdb kept only the in-frame ones, dropping some. Among roughly 63,000 clones listed, approximately 57% were seen once. This clone was seen just once. What it recognizes is unknown. The source material was PBMCs, sampled after 12 months of ibrutinib treatment. This receptor was obtained from a human donor with chronic lymphocytic leukemia. V gene TRBV11-2 combines with J gene TRBJ2-1; 11 nucleotides align to TRBD2. For the CDR3, the DNA is TGTGCCAGCAGGGTCCGACTAGCGGGGCCCAATGAGCAGTTCTTC. This translates into CASRVRLAGPNEQFF. Combining the CDR3 with reference TRBV11-2 and TRBJ2-1 gives the whole variable domain EAGVAQSPRYKIIEKRQSVAFWCNPISGHATLYWYQQILGQGPKLLIQFQNNGVVDDSQLPKDRFSAERLKGVDSTLKIQPAKLEDSAVYLCASRVRLAGPNEQFFGPGTRLTVL.